The 23 T cell receptor beta chains below all came from one sample that was sequenced in a study of OX40 agonist ivuxolimab in advanced cancers. Data came from immunoSEQ multiplex PCR; TCRdb stores just in-frame clones and leaves some out. The sample yields about 77,000 clones, over 70% seen once. The sample here was CD4+ or CD8+ T cells sorted from blood, taken in a trial of the OX40 agonist ivuxolimab. The receptors were gathered from an adult with an advanced solid tumor such as melanoma, head and neck, liver or kidney cancer.

The V and J genes are TRBV15 and TRBJ2-7; D perhaps matches TRBD2 (5 bases). Trimming removed 0 bases from V and 11 bases from J, with 11 bases in between. Germline V lookup: CDR1 LNHNV, CDR2 YYDKDF (reference sequence). This CDR3 region has 12 residues. This CDR3 is CATSRDQRVKYF. The CDR3 region has the DNA TGTGCCACCAGCAGAGATCAGAGGGTGAAGTACTTC. The complete variable domain, with remaining parts taken from reference TRBV15 and TRBJ2-7, reads DAMVIQNPRYQVTQFGKPVTLSCSQTLNHNVMYWYQQKSSQAPKLLFHYYDKDFNNEADTPDNFQSRRPNTSFCFLDIRSPGLGDTAMYLCATSRDQRVKYFGPGTRLTVT.

The J gene is TRBJ2-1, the V gene TRBV4-1, with D possibly being TRBD1 (5 bases). Trimming cost V 6 bases and J 1 base, with 13 bases left between them. Germline-derived CDR1 and CDR2 are MGHRA and YSYEKL. The CDR3 is made up of 15 amino acids. CDR3 in DNA: TGCGCCAGCAGGTTGACAGTCCTATCCTACAATGAGCAGTTCTTC. This gives the protein CASRLTVLSYNEQFF.

The rearrangement joins TRBV18 to TRBJ2-6; 9 bases agree with TRBD1. The trim removed 1 base at V and 7 bases at J, leaving 8 bases unmatched. The germline V gene encodes CDR1 KGHSH and CDR2 LQKENI. The CDR3 is made up of 17 amino acids. DNA for the CDR3: TGTGCCAGCTCACCACTAATAGGACAGGGGACAGCCAACGTCCTGACTTTC. Translation: CASSPLIGQGTANVLTF.

V and J are TRBV15 and TRBJ1-3; 7 bases agree with TRBD1. The CDR3 totals 16 residues. With V trimmed by 6 bases and J by 3 bases, 11 bases remained unmatched. The germline CDR1 and CDR2 sequences are LNHNV and YYDKDF (reference sequence). The CDR3: CATSDPTGIDGNTIYF. Written as DNA, the CDR3 is TGTGCCACCAGTGATCCGACAGGGATCGATGGAAACACCATATATTTT.

The chain links TRBV2 to TRBJ1-5; no clear D gene. The CDR3 loop spans 13 amino acids. The germline CDR1 and CDR2 sequences are SNHLY and FYNNEI. V lost 3 bases, J lost 4 bases, and 7 bases lay in between. The CDR3 sequence: CASSDFENQPQHF. The CDR3 bases are TGTGCCAGCAGTGATTTCGAGAATCAGCCCCAGCATTTT.

The rearrangement joins TRBV18 to TRBJ1-3; TRBD1 might be the D (5 bases). V shed 8 bases and J shed 0 bases, with 5 bases lying between them. The CDR3 covers 12 residues. Germline V CDR1 and CDR2: KGHSH, LQKENI. For the CDR3, the DNA is TGTGCCAGCGACAGCTCTGGAAACACCATATATTTT. This translates into CASDSSGNTIYF.

The rearrangement uses TRBV30 and TRBJ2-7; no reliable D call. Trimming took off 1 base at V and 6 bases at J, with 13 bases between the two ends. The CDR3 extends over 13 amino acids. Germline V gene data show CDR1 as GTSNPN and CDR2 as SVGIG (reference sequence). The CDR3 sequence is CAWSAGINFEQYF. DNA of the CDR3: TGTGCCTGGAGTGCTGGGATAAATTTCGAGCAGTACTTC. Full variable domain (outside the CDR3, taken from reference TRBV30 and TRBJ2-7): SQTIHQWPATLVQPVGSPLSLECTVEGTSNPNLYWYRQAAGRGLQLLFYSVGIGQISSEVPQNLSASRPQDRQFILSSKKLLLSDSGFYLCAWSAGINFEQYFGPGTRLTVT.

In this sample, this clone turned up once. Different DNA sequences within this sample yield the same CDR3. The V gene is TRBV27, the J gene TRBJ1-5; the D gene is possibly TRBD1 (6 bases). Trimming cost V 6 bases and J 9 bases, with 18 bases left between them. The CDR3 runs 14 residues. Looked up from germline, CDR1 is MNHEY and CDR2 is SMNVEV (reference sequence). The CDR3 reads CASSQTKGGRPQHF. The CDR3 bases are TGTGCCAGCAGCCAGACTAAGGGGGGGCGGCCCCAGCATTTT.

V usage is TRBV7-8 and J usage is TRBJ1-2, with 12 nucleotides matching TRBD1. The CDR3 extends over 19 amino acids. Per germline, CDR1 SGHVS and CDR2 FQNEAQ. With 4 bases clipped from V and 2 bases from J, the junction kept 14 bases outside the gene matches. CDR3 amino acids: CASSWGTGGFYYLNYGYTF. The CDR3 DNA is TGTGCCAGCAGCTGGGGGACAGGGGGCTTCTATTATCTAAACTATGGCTACACCTTC.

In nucleotides, the CDR3 is TGTGCCAGCAGTGAGCAGCTGAGCTCTGGAAACACCATATATTTT. It encodes CASSEQLSSGNTIYF. J is TRBJ1-3 and V is TRBV6-1; no clear D gene. Per the germline V gene, CDR1 is MNHNS and CDR2 is SASEGT. The CDR3 totals 15 residues. With 3 bases removed from V and 0 bases from J, the gap between germline ends came to 9 bases.

The chain has TRBV29-1 and TRBJ1-1, with D hard to call. Trimming took 6 bases from V and 0 from J, leaving 11 bases between them. The CDR3 length is 13 residues. CDR1 SQVTM and CDR2 ANQGSEA come from the germline V gene. The CDR3 spells CSVERTVNTEAFF. CDR3 DNA sequence: TGCAGCGTCGAACGCACAGTGAACACTGAAGCTTTCTTT.

This clone was counted once. The chain's CDR3 is CASRRPGQGIDEQFF. CDR3 sequence (DNA): TGTGCCAGCAGGCGCCCGGGACAGGGAATCGATGAGCAGTTCTTC. The gene calls are TRBV6-1 and TRBJ2-1, with TRBD1 matching 9 bases. The CDR3 loop spans 15 amino acids. The junction had 11 bases not matched to a gene; V was cut back by 6 bases and J by 8 bases. Germline V gives CDR1 MNHNS, CDR2 SASEGT.

V usage is TRBV10-3 and J usage is TRBJ2-7, with 10 bases fitting TRBD2. The J segment lost 2 bases and the V segment lost 2 bases, leaving 9 bases of the junction unmatched. This CDR3 is built from 17 residues. Germline V gene data show CDR1 as ENHRY and CDR2 as SYGVKD. The CDR3 here is CAISEGLAGASTYEQYF. In DNA form, the CDR3 reads TGTGCCATCAGTGAGGGGCTAGCGGGGGCGAGTACCTACGAGCAGTACTTC.

This clone occurred a few times. The chain couples TRBV6-5 to TRBJ1-1, with D maybe TRBD1 (6 bases). The V and J ends lost 4 bases and 4 bases respectively, with 19 bases between them. This CDR3 contains 16 residues. Germline V gives CDR1 MNHEY, CDR2 SVGAGI. CDR3 coding DNA: TGTGCCAGCAGTTGGACCCCGGGACATCCACTCACTGAAGCTTTCTTT. It specifies CASSWTPGHPLTEAFF.

This chain links TRBV7-8 with TRBJ2-7; D is unclear. V gave up 0 bases and J gave up 2 bases, with 11 bases separating them. CDR3 length: 15 amino acids. CDR1 is SGHVS, CDR2 FQNEAQ, per germline. The CDR3 DNA reads as TGTGCCAGCAGCTTAGCCGTGGACCCTACCTACGAGCAGTACTTC. Protein product: CASSLAVDPTYEQYF.

The chain uses TRBV4-2 and TRBJ2-3; 9 nucleotides line up with TRBD2. Per germline, CDR1 LGHNA and CDR2 YNFKEQ. Unmatched junction bases numbered 9, after V lost 0 bases and J lost 5 bases. This CDR3 comprises 17 residues. CDR3 residues: CASSQDSAAGGKDTQYF. CDR3 sequence (DNA): TGTGCCAGCAGCCAAGATAGCGCAGCGGGAGGTAAAGATACGCAGTATTTT.

The chain carries TRBV19 and TRBJ1-2; TRBD1 agrees at 7 bases. Germline V gives CDR1 LNHDA, CDR2 SQIVND (reference sequence). J was trimmed by 2 bases and V by 1 base; bases with no gene match: 4. The CDR3 is 15 amino acids. The CDR3, as DNA: TGTGCCAGTAGTATAGTGGGACAGCTGAACTATGGCTACACCTTC. This gives the protein CASSIVGQLNYGYTF.

The chain uses TRBV6-1 and TRBJ2-2, with TRBD1 identical over 8 bases. Germline lookup yields CDR1 MNHNS and CDR2 SASEGT. V lost 5 bases, J lost 7 bases, and 6 bases stayed unmatched. CDR3 size: 14 residues. The CDR3 loop is CASSSGQEHGELFF. The DNA for the CDR3 is TGTGCCAGCAGTTCGGGACAGGAGCACGGGGAGCTGTTTTTT.

The chain recombines TRBV27 with TRBJ2-2; perhaps TRBD1 as D (6 bases). The CDR3 runs to 15 residues. V lost 3 bases and J 1 base, leaving 9 bases between the germline ends. CDR1 and CDR2 from the germline V gene are MNHEY and SMNVEV (reference sequence). CDR3 protein: CASSFWGLNTGELFF. As DNA, the CDR3 is TGTGCCAGCAGTTTTTGGGGGCTGAACACCGGGGAGCTGTTTTTT.

This clone has only a few counts. V and J are TRBV29-1 and TRBJ2-1; a weak D match, TRBD2 (6 bases). The germline V gene encodes CDR1 SQVTM and CDR2 ANQGSEA. The CDR3 runs 14 residues. With 6 bases removed from V and 4 bases from J, the gap between germline ends came to 16 bases. The CDR3 here is CSVLVEGPYNEQFF. The CDR3 region has the DNA TGCAGCGTCCTGGTGGAGGGCCCATACAATGAGCAGTTCTTC.

Here the CDR3 reads CASSVTVNYGYTF. CDR3 in DNA: TGTGCCAGCAGTGTGACAGTAAACTATGGCTACACCTTC. This chain links TRBV6-1 with TRBJ1-2, with a possible D match to TRBD1 (5 bases). Per germline, CDR1 MNHNS and CDR2 SASEGT. V was shortened by 4 bases and J by 2 bases, with 8 bases between the two germline ends. This CDR3 comprises 13 residues.

This chain links TRBV29-1 with TRBJ2-3; weak D call: TRBD2 (6 bases). Between the trimmed V and J ends, which lost 0 bases and 6 bases, there was a span of 13 bases. The CDR3 length is 14 residues. Germline V gene data show CDR1 as SQVTM and CDR2 as ANQGSEA. The CDR3: CSVEDREHWDTQYF. The CDR3, as DNA: TGCAGCGTTGAAGATCGGGAGCACTGGGATACGCAGTATTTT.

V usage is TRBV7-9 and J usage is TRBJ2-1; perhaps TRBD1 as D (6 bases). The CDR3 extends over 14 amino acids. Trimming left V 1 base short and J 6 bases short, with 10 bases between. Germline CDR1 reads SEHNR; CDR2 reads FQNEAQ (reference sequence). The CDR3 here is CASSLVGGGNEQFF. In DNA, the CDR3 is TGTGCCAGCAGCTTAGTAGGGGGTGGCAATGAGCAGTTCTTC.